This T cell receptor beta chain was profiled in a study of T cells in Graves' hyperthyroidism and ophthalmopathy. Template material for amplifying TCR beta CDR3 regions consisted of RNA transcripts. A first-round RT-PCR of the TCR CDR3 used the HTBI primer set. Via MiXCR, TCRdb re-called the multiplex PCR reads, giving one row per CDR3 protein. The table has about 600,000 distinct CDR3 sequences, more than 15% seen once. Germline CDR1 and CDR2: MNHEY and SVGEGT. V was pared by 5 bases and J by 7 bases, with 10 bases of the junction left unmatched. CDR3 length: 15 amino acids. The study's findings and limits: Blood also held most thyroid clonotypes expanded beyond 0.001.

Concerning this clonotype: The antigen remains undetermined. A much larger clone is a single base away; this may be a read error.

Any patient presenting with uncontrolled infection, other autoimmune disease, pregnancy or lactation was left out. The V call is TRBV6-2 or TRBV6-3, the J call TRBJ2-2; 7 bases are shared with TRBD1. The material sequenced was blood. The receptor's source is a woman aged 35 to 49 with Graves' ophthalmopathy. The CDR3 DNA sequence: TGTGCCAGCAGTCCCCTTAGGACAGGAGGCGGGGAGCTGTTTTTT. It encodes CASSPLRTGGGELFF.